The 17 T cell receptor beta chains given below trace back to one sample, sequenced in a study of blood T cells in healthy people across ages. Primers used in a second PCR of roughly 7 to 11 cycles were a sample-barcoded 5' primer and a J-beta primer mix. Using its own MiXCR run on the 5' RACE reads, TCRdb lists one record per CDR3 protein. This table holds about 1.7 million distinct CDR3 sequences, over 25% found once. Sequencing was performed on blood. The source of these receptors is a woman under 40 in good health.

This clonotype has a count of ten or more. The J gene is TRBJ2-1, the V gene TRBV7-2; 8 bases line up with TRBD1. The CDR3 has 16 amino acids. V gave up 5 bases and J gave up 6 bases; unmatched junction bases: 12. Looked up from germline, CDR1 is SGHTA and CDR2 is FQGNSA. CDR3 region: CASSLSSDRAGNEQFF. CDR3 coding DNA: TGTGCCAGCAGCCTCAGCTCGGACAGGGCTGGCAATGAGCAGTTCTTC.

The genes are TRBV27 and TRBJ2-3; TRBD1 agrees at 8 bases. The CDR3 length is 17 residues. Germline CDR1 is MNHEY and CDR2 is SMNVEV (reference sequence). V was pared by 5 bases and J by 6 bases, with 16 bases of the junction left unmatched. CDR3 residues: CASSATGTGGRLDTQYF. DNA for the CDR3: TGTGCCAGCAGTGCAACCGGGACAGGCGGAAGGTTGGATACGCAGTATTTT.

This chain uses TRBV7-9 with TRBJ1-5; maybe TRBD1 (5 bases). V dropped 1 base and J dropped 7 bases, with 11 bases sitting between them. Germline-derived CDR1 and CDR2 are SEHNR and FQNEAQ (reference sequence). The CDR3 covers 14 residues. The CDR3 loop reads CASSLEGVRQPQHF. In DNA, the CDR3 is TGTGCCAGCAGCTTAGAAGGGGTTCGGCAGCCCCAGCATTTT.

In its sample, this clonotype was seen a few times. CDR3 sequence reads: CASSSTGYGDEAFF. CDR3 nucleotides: TGCGCCAGCAGCTCGACAGGGTACGGGGATGAAGCTTTCTTT. The V and J genes are TRBV5-1 and TRBJ1-1, with TRBD1 matching over 7 bases. The germline V gene has CDR1 SGHRS and CDR2 YFSETQ. This CDR3 contains 14 residues. J was trimmed by 7 bases and V by 3 bases; bases with no gene match: 9.

This clonotype was detected ten times or more. The genes are TRBV9 and TRBJ2-1, with TRBD1 identical over 7 bases. V shed 0 bases and J 5 bases; nucleotides not matched to a gene: 5. There are 15 residues in the CDR3. CDR1 SGDLS and CDR2 YYNGEE come from the germline V gene. This CDR3 is CASSVGDRWDNEQFF. DNA of the CDR3: TGTGCCAGCAGCGTAGGGGACAGATGGGACAATGAGCAGTTCTTC.

This clonotype was recorded a few times. The V gene is TRBV19, the J gene TRBJ1-2, with D unresolved. This CDR3 contains 13 residues. V was shortened by 0 bases and J by 3 bases, with 5 bases between the two germline ends. The germline V gene encodes CDR1 LNHDA and CDR2 SQIVND (reference sequence). The DNA for the CDR3 is TGTGCCAGTAGTATAGACAGATACTATGGCTACACCTTC. This gives the protein CASSIDRYYGYTF.

In the case of this clonotype: The junction departs from the called germline gene at one end, perhaps through a read error. This rearrangement joins TRBV28 to TRBJ1-2; D is undetermined. CDR3 length: 13 amino acids. Germline CDR1 is MDHEN and CDR2 is SYDVKM. CDR3 bases: TGCGCCAGCACCTCTGAAACTGGGTATGGCTACACCTTC. Encoded protein: CASTSETGYGYTF.

This clonotype appeared a few times. This chain uses TRBV20-1 with TRBJ2-1; D is unresolved. CDR3 length equals 12 residues. Germline V CDR1 and CDR2: DFQATT, SNEGSKA (reference sequence). The V end lost 5 bases, the J end lost 12 bases, and 17 bases lay between the germline ends. CDR3 in amino acids: CSAAPNRLGQFF. The CDR3 DNA sequence: TGCAGTGCTGCCCCGAACCGCTTGGGGCAGTTCTTC.

The chain recombines TRBV21-1 with TRBJ1-2. TRBV21-1 is a pseudogene locus. This CDR3 comprises 11 residues. The CDR3 DNA reads as TGTGCCAGCAGCAAATACGGTGGCTACGCCTTC. Translating gives CASSKYGGYAF.

The chain couples TRBV21-1 to TRBJ2-3; TRBD1 is taken as the D call from the table, unchecked against the DNA. TRBV21-1 is reported as a pseudogene. CDR3 size: 14 residues. The CDR3 sequence: CASSAQGEYDTQYF. The CDR3 DNA reads TGTGCCAGCAGCGCACAGGGGGAATACGATACGCAGTATTTT.

This clonotype was detected ten times or more. This chain joins TRBV20-1 and TRBJ2-7; a weak D match, TRBD1 (6 bases). CDR3 length: 15 residues. The V and J ends lost 0 bases and 0 bases respectively, with 12 bases between them. Germline V gene data show CDR1 as DFQATT and CDR2 as SNEGSKA (reference sequence). CDR3 protein: CSARDGTGNSYEQYF. The CDR3, as DNA: TGCAGTGCTAGAGATGGAACAGGGAACTCCTACGAGCAGTACTTC.

The table lists this clonotype with a few counts. The gene calls are TRBV20-1 and TRBJ2-5, with D possibly TRBD1 on 6 matching bases. The germline gives CDR1 DFQATT, CDR2 SNEGSKA (reference sequence). The V end lost 4 bases, the J end lost 3 bases, and 12 bases lay between the germline ends. This CDR3 has 13 residues. Here the CDR3 reads CSATRTEEETQYF. The CDR3 region has the DNA TGCAGTGCTACCCGGACAGAAGAAGAGACCCAGTACTTC.

The chain recombines TRBV5-1 with TRBJ2-1; D remains unclear. This CDR3 has 15 amino acids. Trimming left V 1 base short and J 4 bases short, with 12 bases between. Germline V CDR1 and CDR2: SGHRS, YFSETQ. As DNA, the CDR3 is TGCGCCAGCAGCTTGTCCCAGTCGATTTACAATGAGCAGTTCTTC. Translated: CASSLSQSIYNEQFF. The full variable domain, completed using reference TRBV5-1 and TRBJ2-1, is KAGVTQTPRYLIKTRGQQVTLSCSPISGHRSVSWYQQTPGQGLQFLFEYFSETQRNKGNFPGRFSGRQFSNSRSEMNVSTLELGDSALYLCASSLSQSIYNEQFFGPGTRLTVL.

This clonotype was counted between two and nine times. CDR3 DNA: TGTGCCAGCATCTCAGAGGCGGGGGACTCCTACAATGAGCAGTTCTTC. Its protein product is CASISEAGDSYNEQFF. V and J are TRBV4-2 and TRBJ2-1; TRBD2 matches at 7 bases. Germline CDR1 LGHNA, CDR2 YNFKEQ. The J segment lost 0 bases and the V segment lost 7 bases, leaving 9 bases of the junction unmatched. The CDR3 length is 16 residues.

The chain carries TRBV7-2 and TRBJ2-3, with D tentatively TRBD1 (7 bases). The CDR3 contains 15 residues. Germline-derived CDR1 and CDR2 are SGHTA and FQGNSA. The ends were cut back, 1 base at V and 5 bases at J, with 13 bases in the middle. The CDR3 region has the DNA TGTGCCAGCAGCTTAGTTCAGGGGGAGGTAGATACGCAGTATTTT. Its protein product is CASSLVQGEVDTQYF.

The V and J genes are TRBV10-2 and TRBJ1-5, with a weak D call TRBD1 (5 bases). Germline V gene lookup returns CDR1 WSHSY and CDR2 SAAADI. Trimming stripped 8 bases from V and 3 bases from J, with 11 bases between. This CDR3 is 13 amino acids long. Written as DNA, the CDR3 is TGCGCCAGCGCCGGGGGAAACAATCAGCCCCAGCATTTT. Translation gives CASAGGNNQPQHF.

On this clonotype: Being one base from a much bigger clone, this may be a read error. The chain carries TRBV6-6 and TRBJ1-2; 8 nucleotides align to TRBD1. Per germline, CDR1 MNHNY and CDR2 SVGAGI (reference sequence). This CDR3 is 16 amino acids long. In DNA form, the CDR3 reads TGTGCCGGCAGGCTGAGTGACAGGGGCCGGAACTATGGCTACACCTTC. Protein: CAGRLSDRGRNYGYTF.